A selection of T cell receptor beta chains follows, all from one sample in a study of control samples from healthy donors and cancer patients. The method was immunoSEQ multiplex PCR; TCRdb's version includes in-frame clones alone and lacks a portion of them. The sample contains more than 65,000 clones, more than 75% of which appear only once. The specimen was blood. The receptors derive from a man in his forties or fifties in good health. CDR3s include the opening cysteine and the closing phenylalanine or tryptophan. Fields, in order: J gene, V gene, clone size, D gene, CDR3 protein, CDR3 DNA. The D gene is left open where the match is weak. Expanded clones are given a class, and other clones once, few, many or no size at all.

TRBJ2-3 | TRBV5-1 | NA | NA | CASSLVGDAAGGTQYF | TGCGCCAGCAGCTTGGTGGGCGACGCCGCCGGGGGTACGCAGTATTTT
TRBJ1-1 | TRBV4-1 | few | NA | CASSQDQIGVPEAFF | TGCGCCAGCAGCCAAGATCAAATAGGGGTCCCTGAAGCTTTCTTT
TRBJ2-7 | TRBV15 | NA | NA | CATSRARFRGSYEQYF | TGTGCCACCAGCAGAGCCCGCTTCAGGGGATCCTACGAGCAGTACTTC
TRBJ2-4 | TRBV7-9 | once | NA | CASSLVGVNIQYF | TGTGCCAGCAGCTTAGTAGGGGTGAACATTCAGTACTTC
TRBJ2-3 | TRBV6-5 | NA | TRBD2 | CASRLAGYYTDTQYF | TGTGCCAGCAGATTAGCGGGCTATTACACAGATACGCAGTATTTT
TRBJ1-1 | TRBV18 | NA | TRBD1 | CASSLGTGLATEAFF | TGTGCCAGCTCGCTCGGGACAGGGTTGGCCACTGAAGCTTTCTTT
TRBJ2-1 | TRBV19 | once | NA | CASSTGLAGFYNEQFF | TGTGCCAGTAGTACTGGACTCGCGGGATTCTACAATGAGCAGTTCTTC
TRBJ1-1 | TRBV7-8 | NA | NA | CASSPRGGPNTEAFF | TGTGCCAGCAGCCCCCGGGGGGGGCCGAACACTGAAGCTTTCTTT
TRBJ1-1 | TRBV30 | NA | TRBD1 | CAWKDRVNAEAFF | TGTGCCTGGAAGGACAGGGTGAACGCTGAAGCTTTCTTT
TRBJ2-1 | TRBV14 | NA | NA | CASSHSRWDEQFF | TGTGCCAGCAGCCATTCAAGGTGGGATGAGCAGTTCTTC
TRBJ2-2 | TRBV5-6 | NA | NA | CASSLGRDWPGELFF | TGTGCCAGCAGCTTGGGTAGGGACTGGCCCGGGGAGCTGTTTTTT
TRBJ2-1 | TRBV28 | NA | NA | CASSLGLAQFF | TGTGCCAGCAGTTTAGGTCTAGCGCAGTTCTTC
TRBJ1-4 | TRBV7-6 | NA | TRBD1 | CASSPGQGYNEKLFF | TGTGCCAGCAGCCCGGGACAGGGGTATAATGAAAAACTGTTTTTT
TRBJ1-1 | TRBV5-1 | NA | NA | CASSLNFEAFF | TGCGCCAGCAGCTTGAACTTCGAAGCTTTCTTT
TRBJ2-1 | TRBV28 | NA | NA | CASSLLLGAEGYNEQFF | TGTGCCAGCAGTTTACTATTAGGTGCTGAGGGATACAATGAGCAGTTCTTC
TRBJ1-1 | TRBV27 | NA | NA | CASSFLESTEAFF | TGTGCCAGCAGCTTCCTCGAGAGCACTGAAGCTTTCTTT
TRBJ2-2 | TRBV9 | NA | NA | CASSSRDTGELFF | TGTGCCAGCAGCTCCAGGGACACCGGGGAGCTGTTTTTT
TRBJ2-1 | TRBV6-6 | NA | NA | CASSASREQFF | TGTGCCAGCAGTGCTAGCCGTGAGCAGTTCTTC
TRBJ2-1 | TRBV2 | once | TRBD2 | CASSEGRGRNEQFF | TGTGCCAGCAGTGAGGGTCGCGGGAGGAATGAGCAGTTCTTC
TRBJ2-7 | TRBV6-5 | NA | NA | CASSYSGRGHYEQYF | TGTGCCAGCAGTTACTCAGGCAGGGGTCACTACGAGCAGTACTTC
TRBJ1-5 | TRBV12-3/TRBV12-4 | few | NA | CASSFEGMPQHF | TGTGCCAGCAGTTTCGAGGGAATGCCCCAGCATTTT
TRBJ2-1 | TRBV11-2 | NA | TRBD2 | CASSLDRTSGRGTTQFF | TGTGCCAGCAGTCTCGACCGGACTAGCGGGAGGGGGACAACACAGTTCTTC
TRBJ2-7 | TRBV18 | NA | NA | CASSPPRRALGEIEQYF | TGTGCCAGCTCACCACCGAGGCGGGCCCTGGGCGAGATCGAGCAGTACTTC
TRBJ2-7 | TRBV23-1 | NA | NA | CASSQDTKRSSYEQYF | TGCGCCAGCAGTCAAGATACGAAAAGGAGCTCCTACGAGCAGTACTTC
TRBJ2-3 | TRBV28 | NA | TRBD2 | CASSQGTSGMTKSQYF | TGTGCCAGCAGTCAAGGGACTAGCGGGATGACAAAGTCGCAGTATTTT
TRBJ1-1 | TRBV19 | NA | TRBD1 | CASTVTGGVPEAFF | TGTGCCAGTACCGTGACAGGGGGAGTACCTGAAGCTTTCTTT
TRBJ1-4 | TRBV28 | NA | NA | CASSRKLNEKLFF | TGTGCCAGCAGCCGCAAGTTAAATGAAAAACTGTTTTTT
TRBJ1-1 | TRBV7-2 | NA | NA | CASSLSVLDEAFF | TGTGCCAGCAGCTTGTCTGTCCTGGATGAAGCTTTCTTT